Presented here are 9 T cell receptor beta chains from one specimen sequenced in a study of identifying expanded T cells in peripheral blood (dated 2019 in TCRdb). Receptors were amplified or captured by the immunoSEQ multiplex PCR assay. Sourced from immuneACCESS, this table was stored by TCRdb with only in-frame sequences that have V and J called. A share of the clones is absent; for the studies checked, an unresolved V gene accounts for under half, and the remainder has no known explanation. This sample has 84,000 or so clones in its table, and roughly 90% of those were observed once. The ten largest clones capture 2.8% of the sample. The material sequenced was blood. These receptors were taken from a person between 18 and 69 years old in good health.

This chain connects TRBV6-5 to TRBJ2-7; D could derive from TRBD1 or TRBD2 (5 bases each). Germline CDR1 and CDR2: MNHEY and SVGAGI. The CDR3 has 13 amino acids. Trimming cost V 6 bases and J 3 bases, with 12 bases left between them. The CDR3 sequence: CASRAMGVYEQYF. The CDR3 DNA reads TGTGCCAGCAGAGCGATGGGGGTCTACGAGCAGTACTTC.

This rearrangement joins TRBV5-1 to TRBJ2-3; possibly TRBD2 for D (6 bases). This CDR3 region has 15 residues. Trimming left V 1 base short and J 4 bases short, with 13 bases between. Germline-derived CDR1 and CDR2 are SGHRS and YFSETQ. CDR3 protein: CASSLLEGRPDTQYF. CDR3 coding DNA: TGCGCCAGCAGCTTGTTGGAGGGGAGGCCAGATACGCAGTATTTT.

The sample holds one count of this clone. V is TRBV6-4 and J is TRBJ2-2, with D maybe TRBD2 (7 bases). The germline V gene has CDR1 MRHNA and CDR2 SNTAGT. CDR3 length: 17 residues. Between the trimmed V and J ends, which lost 3 bases and 4 bases, there was a span of 18 bases. CDR3 coding DNA: TGTGCCAGCAGTGAAGGGGGAGGCGGGAGCGGCACCGGGGAGCTGTTTTTT. It codes for CASSEGGGGSGTGELFF.

The chain carries TRBV9 and TRBJ2-1, with TRBD2 matching over 10 bases. Per germline, CDR1 SGDLS and CDR2 YYNGEE. Unmatched junction bases numbered 11, after V lost 3 bases and J lost 8 bases. This CDR3 is built from 16 residues. In DNA form, the CDR3 reads TGTGCCAGCAGCGAGCGGGGGGGATTCCCAGGGGATGAGCAGTTCTTC. Amino acid sequence: CASSERGGFPGDEQFF.

The chain has TRBV30 and TRBJ2-5; possible D gene TRBD1, 5 bases. The germline V gene has CDR1 GTSNPN and CDR2 SVGIG (reference sequence). V shed 3 bases and J shed 7 bases, with 15 bases lying between them. The CDR3 spans 13 residues. CDR3 sequence: CAWSWGYAGTQYF. CDR3 DNA sequence: TGTGCCTGGAGCTGGGGCTACGCAGGGACCCAGTACTTC.

The chain combines TRBV9 with TRBJ2-1; 12 bases align to TRBD2. The length of the CDR3 is 16 residues. The V gene end was trimmed by 6 bases and the J gene end by 5 bases; junction bases not matched to a gene: 9. The germline V gene encodes CDR1 SGDLS and CDR2 YYNGEE. The CDR3 loop reads CASNSGLAGQHNEQFF. The CDR3 DNA reads TGTGCCAGCAACTCGGGACTAGCGGGCCAGCACAATGAGCAGTTCTTC. The whole variable domain, filled in from reference TRBV9 and TRBJ2-1, reads DSGVTQTPKHLITATGQRVTLRCSPRSGDLSVYWYQQSLDQGLQFLIQYYNGEERAKGNILERFSAQQFPDLHSELNLSSLELGDSALYFCASNSGLAGQHNEQFFGPGTRLTVL.

The chain has TRBV29-1 and TRBJ2-7; D perhaps matches TRBD2 (6 bases). Trimming took 0 bases from V and 4 from J, leaving 16 bases between them. Germline values: CDR1 SQVTM, CDR2 ANQGSEA. The length of the CDR3 is 15 residues. The CDR3 here is CSVEDQTRGGYEQYF. CDR3 coding DNA: TGCAGCGTTGAAGACCAGACTAGGGGAGGATACGAGCAGTACTTC.

The chain joins TRBV6-6 to TRBJ2-7; unclear D gene. CDR1 is MNHNY, CDR2 SVGAGI, per germline (reference sequence). The CDR3 consists of 13 residues. V lost 2 bases and J 2 bases, leaving 7 bases between the germline ends. The CDR3 DNA reads TGTGCCAGCAGTTACCAGCCTACCTACGAGCAGTACTTC. Protein: CASSYQPTYEQYF.

In the case of this clone: The junction does not match germline at one end; this may be a read error. The chain couples TRBV5-6 to TRBJ2-7, with 7 bases matching TRBD2. The CDR3 has 11 amino acids. The germline V gene has CDR1 SGHDT and CDR2 YYEEEE. The CDR3 coding sequence is TGTGCCAGCAGCTCTAGCGGAGGCGGTGGGTTC. Translation: CASSSSGGGGF.